This passage covers 21 T cell receptor beta chains from one sample sequenced in a study of shared clonotypes between healthy human individuals. TCRdb's copy holds only in-frame clones and misses some; the assay was immunoSEQ multiplex PCR. The sample has hundreds of thousands of clones, 79% seen once. The sample taken for sequencing was PBMCs. The receptor source for this set is a woman aged 40 to 55 in good health. Some clones in this sample may be carry-over from other donors' samples.

CDR3: CASSLDRGSEAFF. The CDR3 nucleotides are TGCGCCAGCAGCTTGGACAGGGGCTCTGAAGCTTTCTTT. The chain carries TRBV5-1 and TRBJ1-1; 7 bases are shared with TRBD1. Trimming took 0 bases from V and 6 from J; bases not matched to a gene: 2. The CDR3 contains 13 residues. Germline CDR1 is SGHRS and CDR2 is YFSETQ.

The chain couples TRBV2 to TRBJ1-1; maybe TRBD1 (6 bases). V dropped 7 bases and J dropped 10 bases, with 13 bases sitting between them. Germline V gene sequence: CDR1 SNHLY, CDR2 FYNNEI. This CDR3 has 11 amino acids. DNA of the CDR3: TGTGCCAGCACGAGGGACAACGCAGCTTTCTTT. Translated: CASTRDNAAFF.

The chain combines TRBV14 with TRBJ2-5; maybe TRBD1 (5 bases). This CDR3 is built from 18 residues. V lost 0 bases and J 1 base, leaving 18 bases between the germline ends. CDR1 and CDR2 from the germline V gene are SGHDN and FVKESK. CDR3 in amino acids: CASSQEGRPRQLQETQYF. CDR3 coding DNA: TGTGCCAGCAGCCAAGAAGGAAGGCCCCGACAGCTCCAAGAGACCCAGTACTTC. The variable domain in full, completed from reference TRBV14 and TRBJ2-5, reads EAGVTQFPSHSVIEKGQTVTLRCDPISGHDNLYWYRRVMGKEIKFLLHFVKESKQDESGMPNNRFLAERTGGTYSTLKVQPAELEDSGVYFCASSQEGRPRQLQETQYFGPGTRLLVL.

V usage is TRBV5-1 and J usage is TRBJ1-1; 7 positions agree with TRBD1. CDR3 size: 14 residues. The V gene end was trimmed by 3 bases and the J gene end by 6 bases; junction bases not matched to a gene: 8. From germline, CDR1 is SGHRS and CDR2 YFSETQ. The CDR3 DNA reads TGCGCCAGCAGCTCGAGGACAGGAGGGGCTGAAGCTTTCTTT. Its protein product is CASSSRTGGAEAFF.

The gene calls are TRBV12-1 and TRBJ2-1; TRBD2 is the table's D call and was not checked against the DNA. TRBV12-1 represents a pseudogene. This CDR3 has 15 amino acids. CDR3 DNA: TGTGCCAGCCAAACGACTAGCGGCTCCTACAATGAGCAGTTCTTC. Translating gives CASQTTSGSYNEQFF.

This chain links TRBV19 with TRBJ2-7; 8 positions match TRBD1. J lost 3 bases, V lost 5 bases, and 6 bases had no gene match. From germline, CDR1 is LNHDA and CDR2 SQIVND (reference sequence). This CDR3 has 14 amino acids. CDR3 residues: CASSPGQDRYEQYF. DNA of the CDR3: TGTGCCAGTAGTCCGGGACAGGACCGCTACGAGCAGTACTTC.

The chain has TRBV28 and TRBJ1-2; D gene ambiguous. V lost 2 bases and J lost 8, with 9 bases in between. CDR1 and CDR2 from the germline V gene are MDHEN and SYDVKM. The CDR3 covers 12 residues. CDR3 residues: CASSLTGPGYTF. CDR3 DNA: TGTGCCAGCAGTTTAACGGGCCCAGGCTACACCTTC.

The chain combines TRBV27 with TRBJ1-6; D is perhaps TRBD1 (5 bases). This CDR3 has 14 residues. Germline assignment: CDR1 MNHEY and CDR2 SMNVEV (reference sequence). V was cut by 8 bases and J by 8 bases, with 16 bases left in between. The CDR3 DNA follows: TGTGCCAGCCGCCGTGTGGGGGACGATTCACCCCTCCACTTT. Protein: CASRRVGDDSPLHF.

This clone was seen just once. CDR3 DNA: TGTGCCACCAGCAGAGAAAATAGCGGGACTGGGGCAGATACGCAGTATTTT. Translated, it gives CATSRENSGTGADTQYF. The V and J genes are TRBV15 and TRBJ2-3, with 8 bases aligning to TRBD2. This CDR3 region has 17 residues. Germline V CDR1 and CDR2: LNHNV, YYDKDF (reference sequence). V lost 0 bases to trimming and J lost 4 bases; unmatched junction nucleotides: 9.

This chain connects TRBV4-3 to TRBJ1-5; D remains unclear. The CDR3 runs 15 residues. Germline lookup yields CDR1 LGHNA and CDR2 YSLEER. V was shortened by 0 bases and J by 5 bases, with 11 bases between the two germline ends. The CDR3 nucleotides are TGCGCCAGCAGCCAAGATCCCAGTCGAGATCAGCCCCAGCATTTT. It translates to CASSQDPSRDQPQHF.

In regard to this clone: Other nucleotide sequences in the sample specify the same CDR3. The chain employs TRBV7-9 and TRBJ1-1, with a tentative D call TRBD1 (6 bases). Germline CDR1 is SEHNR and CDR2 is FQNEAQ (reference sequence). V dropped 0 bases and J dropped 5 bases, with 16 bases sitting between them. The CDR3 length is 16 residues. In DNA, the CDR3 is TGTGCCAGCAGCTTAGCTGGGGGCGCTCGTAATACTGAAGCTTTCTTT. This codes for CASSLAGGARNTEAFF.

This clone is a singleton in its sample. V and J are TRBV7-2 and TRBJ2-1, with D maybe TRBD2 (5 bases). Germline CDR1 is SGHTA and CDR2 is FQGNSA. This CDR3 spans 14 amino acids. V gave up 5 bases and J gave up 4 bases, with 12 bases separating them. For the CDR3, the DNA is TGTGCCAGCAGCCTGGGAGTGGGGTACAATGAGCAGTTCTTC. The encoded protein is CASSLGVGYNEQFF.

This sequence joins TRBV5-1 and TRBJ1-1, with 8 bases aligning to TRBD1. Per the germline V gene, CDR1 is SGHRS and CDR2 is YFSETQ. The V gene end was trimmed by 4 bases and the J gene end by 5 bases; junction bases not matched to a gene: 10. CDR3 size: 15 residues. The CDR3 protein is CASSRYTGGQTEAFF. The CDR3, as DNA: TGCGCCAGCAGCCGATATACAGGGGGACAGACTGAAGCTTTCTTT.

This rearrangement joins TRBV4-1 to TRBJ1-5; 9 positions agree with TRBD1. From germline, CDR1 is MGHRA and CDR2 YSYEKL. CDR3 length: 17 residues. J gave up 6 bases and V 4 bases, and 13 bases lay outside the gene matches. DNA of the CDR3: TGCGCCAGCAGCCGAGACCCCGGGACAGGGAATGCTCAGCCCCAGCATTTT. It specifies CASSRDPGTGNAQPQHF.

On this clone itself: Other DNA sequences in this specimen translate into the identical CDR3. V usage is TRBV28 and J usage is TRBJ2-7; no clear D. This CDR3 is 12 amino acids long. Trimming took 6 bases from V and 2 from J, leaving 8 bases between them. Germline CDR1 and CDR2: MDHEN and SYDVKM. The CDR3 bases are TGTGCCAGCAGCTACGGCCCCTACGAGCAGTACTTC. Amino acids: CASSYGPYEQYF.

V and J are TRBV6-5 and TRBJ1-5; D perhaps matches TRBD1 (5 bases). Looked up from germline, CDR1 is MNHEY and CDR2 is SVGAGI. The CDR3 has 13 amino acids. Trimming took off 6 bases at V and 2 bases at J, with 8 bases between the two ends. The DNA for the CDR3 is TGTGCCAGCAGGGAACAGGGCAATCAGCCCCAGCATTTT. It encodes CASREQGNQPQHF.

The V and J genes are TRBV27 and TRBJ2-2, with D tentatively TRBD2 (5 bases). CDR1 and CDR2 from the germline V gene are MNHEY and SMNVEV (reference sequence). V was cut by 4 bases and J by 6 bases, with 21 bases left in between. There are 17 residues in the CDR3. The CDR3 spells CASSSLTRTGSPGELFF. The CDR3, as DNA: TGTGCCAGCAGTTCCCTGACCAGGACGGGGTCGCCCGGGGAGCTGTTTTTT.

The genes are TRBV4-2 and TRBJ2-1; 8 positions agree with TRBD2. The CDR3 runs to 19 residues. The V gene's germline CDR1 is LGHNA and CDR2 YNFKEQ. With 0 bases clipped from V and 6 bases from J, the junction kept 16 bases outside the gene matches. As DNA, the CDR3 is TGTGCCAGCAGCCAAGATTACAGCGGGAGAATCTGGCATTTCAATGAGCAGTTCTTC. This codes for CASSQDYSGRIWHFNEQFF.

V gene TRBV2 combines with J gene TRBJ2-5; no definite D call. Trimming shortened V by 7 bases and J by 1 base, and 7 bases separated the two germline ends. This CDR3 region has 12 residues. CDR1 SNHLY and CDR2 FYNNEI come from the germline V gene. CDR3 sequence (DNA): TGTGCCAGCACCCCGGTCCAAGAGACCCAGTACTTC. As protein: CASTPVQETQYF.

V and J are TRBV28 and TRBJ2-7, with a weak D call TRBD1 (6 bases). V shed 4 bases and J shed 7 bases, with 14 bases lying between them. The CDR3 runs 13 residues. Germline loops: CDR1 MDHEN, CDR2 SYDVKM. This CDR3 reads CASSWARGREQYF. The CDR3 DNA follows: TGTGCCAGCAGTTGGGCCAGGGGCAGGGAGCAGTACTTC.

V is TRBV30 and J is TRBJ2-7; 9 nucleotides agree with TRBD2. V lost 4 bases and J lost 9; bases outside the gene matches: 7. Germline CDR1 GTSNPN, CDR2 SVGIG (reference sequence). This CDR3 has 12 residues. The CDR3 spells CAWTLAGSAQYF. Here the CDR3 DNA reads TGTGCCTGGACCCTAGCGGGATCTGCGCAGTACTTC.